These 15 T cell receptor beta chains were sequenced from one sample in a study of T cells in Graves' hyperthyroidism and ophthalmopathy. The source material, RNA transcripts, was used to amplify TCR beta CDR3 regions. HTBI primers were employed in a first-round RT-PCR of the TCR CDR3. Each CDR3 protein gets one entry after TCRdb re-called the multiplex PCR reads with MiXCR. The table shows 550,000 to 700,000 distinct CDR3 sequences, with more than 45% occurring only once. Sequencing was done on a sample of peripheral blood or thyroid tissue (not recorded which). The receptors were gathered from an adult woman with Graves' disease, either hyperthyroidism or ophthalmopathy (not recorded which).

The gene calls are TRBV19 and TRBJ1-1, with D perhaps TRBD1 (5 bases). Deletions cut 3 bases from V and 3 bases from J, with 14 bases between. Germline CDR1 LNHDA, CDR2 SQIVND (reference sequence). This CDR3 region has 15 residues. The CDR3 nucleotides read TGTGCCAGTAGTATCCGGGAGGGACCTTACACTGAAGCTTTCTTT. Its translation: CASSIREGPYTEAFF.

The chain links TRBV7-3 to TRBJ1-2, with 7 bases aligning to TRBD1. This CDR3 comprises 16 residues. Germline CDR1 and CDR2: SGHTA and FQGTGA. V was pared by 5 bases and J by 4 bases, with 13 bases of the junction left unmatched. The CDR3 DNA follows: TGTGCCAGCAGCCCCGAGGGGGCCAGGGCTCCCTATGGCTACACCTTC. Translating it yields CASSPEGARAPYGYTF.

The chain has TRBV29-1 and TRBJ1-4; 11 bases match TRBD1. J was trimmed by 7 bases and V by 4 bases; bases with no gene match: 8. Germline assignment: CDR1 SQVTM and CDR2 ANQGSEA. The CDR3 sequence is 15 residues long. The CDR3 sequence: CSVGTGGLSGEKLFF. In DNA form, the CDR3 reads TGCAGCGTTGGGACAGGGGGCCTAAGCGGTGAAAAACTGTTTTTT. The whole variable domain, remainder taken from reference TRBV29-1 and TRBJ1-4, is SAVISQKPSRDICQRGTSLTIQCQVDSQVTMMFWYRQQPGQSLTLIATANQGSEATYESGFVIDKFPISRPNLTFSTLTVSNMSPEDSSIYLCSVGTGGLSGEKLFFGSGTQLSVL.

This clonotype came up many times. The chain joins TRBV27 to TRBJ1-5; 7 bases agree with TRBD1. CDR3 length equals 15 residues. Germline V CDR1 and CDR2: MNHEY, SMNVEV (reference sequence). The J segment lost 2 bases and the V segment lost 3 bases, leaving 4 bases of the junction unmatched. The CDR3 coding sequence is TGTGCCAGCAGTTTGACGACAGGGCGCAATCAGCCCCAGCATTTT. This codes for CASSLTTGRNQPQHF.

The rearrangement links TRBV20-1 to TRBJ2-7; possible D gene TRBD2, 6 bases. Germline V gene data show CDR1 as DFQATT and CDR2 as SNEGSKA (reference sequence). The length of the CDR3 is 12 residues. The CDR3 loop is CSVGGIRGTQYF. As DNA, the CDR3 is TGCAGCGTTGGAGGGATACGAGGTACCCAGTACTTC.

In regard to this clonotype: This could be a read error, since a much larger clone is one nucleotide away. CDR3 in amino acids: CASNLGAGIEKLFF. CDR3 DNA: TGTGCCAGCAATTTAGGTGCTGGGATTGAAAAACTGTTTTTT. The chain employs TRBV27 and TRBJ1-4, with unresolved D. CDR3 size: 14 residues. The germline CDR1 and CDR2 sequences are MNHEY and SMNVEV (reference sequence).

With regard to this clonotype: A read error may be the cause here, since a much bigger clone is one base away. The CDR3 DNA is TGTGCCAGCTCACTAGGGTTTGGAGAGACCCAGTTCTTC. This sequence encodes CASSLGFGETQFF. The genes are TRBV24-1 and TRBJ2-5; D may be TRBD2 (5 bases). The closer fit of TRBJ2-1 to the DNA end suggests the J call may be wrong. From germline, CDR1 is KGHDR and CDR2 SFDVKD. This CDR3 region has 13 residues.

The sample holds many counts of this clonotype. The chain is built from TRBV20-1 and TRBJ1-2; 9 bases fit TRBD1. Germline trimming cut 3 bases from V and 5 bases from J; bases unmatched to any gene: 7. Germline CDR1 reads DFQATT; CDR2 reads SNEGSKA (reference sequence). This CDR3 comprises 14 residues. The CDR3 nucleotides are TGCAGTGCTAGGGCAGGACAGGGGTTTTATGGCTACACCTTC. Translation: CSARAGQGFYGYTF.

This rearrangement joins TRBV7-9 to TRBJ1-4; D is uncertain. Germline V gene sequence: CDR1 SEHNR, CDR2 FQNEAQ (reference sequence). With 4 bases removed from V and 8 bases from J, the gap between germline ends came to 8 bases. The CDR3 has 12 residues. This chain's CDR3 is CASSSPGEKLFF. Written as DNA, the CDR3 is TGTGCCAGCAGCTCCCCTGGGGAAAAACTGTTTTTT.

Many counts were recorded for this clonotype. This chain links TRBV10-3 with TRBJ2-5; D gene unclear. CDR1 and CDR2 from the germline V gene are ENHRY and SYGVKD. The CDR3 runs to 14 residues. V gave up 3 bases and J gave up 3 bases, with 11 bases separating them. The CDR3 DNA reads as TGTGCCATCAGTGATCTAGGCAGCGAAGAGACCCAGTACTTC. It specifies CAISDLGSEETQYF.

This clonotype was seen a single time. The chain recombines TRBV5-6 with TRBJ2-7, with D perhaps TRBD2 (5 bases). V dropped 4 bases and J dropped 1 base, with 12 bases sitting between them. Germline values: CDR1 SGHDT, CDR2 YYEEEE. The CDR3 runs to 14 residues. In nucleotides, the CDR3 is TGTGCCAGCAGCACAGCCGGGGATTCCTACGAGCAGTACTTC. Protein sequence: CASSTAGDSYEQYF.

This clonotype was recorded a few times. This sequence joins TRBV10-3 and TRBJ1-2; no clear D gene. Germline-derived CDR1 and CDR2 are ENHRY and SYGVKD. V gave up 6 bases and J gave up 8 bases, with 22 bases separating them. CDR3 length equals 15 residues. The CDR3 loop is CAIRRLAGEREGYTF. The CDR3 DNA reads as TGTGCCATCAGGAGACTAGCGGGAGAGAGGGAAGGCTACACCTTC.

The chain combines TRBV11-2 with TRBJ1-2; 9 nucleotides line up with TRBD1. V lost 8 bases and J lost 5; bases outside the gene matches: 15. The CDR3 is 16 residues long. Per germline, CDR1 SGHAT and CDR2 FQNNGV. The CDR3 DNA follows: TGTGCCAGCCGAGCGTACGGGACAGGGCTTCAATATGGCTACACCTTC. This codes for CASRAYGTGLQYGYTF. Combining the CDR3 with reference TRBV11-2 and TRBJ1-2 gives the whole variable domain EAGVAQSPRYKIIEKRQSVAFWCNPISGHATLYWYQQILGQGPKLLIQFQNNGVVDDSQLPKDRFSAERLKGVDSTLKIQPAKLEDSAVYLCASRAYGTGLQYGYTFGSGTRLTVV.

This chain connects TRBV7-2 to TRBJ2-5; D remains ambiguous. The germline V gene has CDR1 SGHTA and CDR2 FQGNSA. V gave up 2 bases and J gave up 9 bases, with 13 bases separating them. There are 13 residues in the CDR3. CDR3 coding DNA: TGTGCCAGCAGCTTACAGATCCAGGAGCCCCAGTACTTC. Residues: CASSLQIQEPQYF.

In this sample, this clonotype turned up many times. The chain joins TRBV2 to TRBJ1-5; D possibly corresponds to TRBD1 (5 bases). Germline V gene lookup returns CDR1 SNHLY and CDR2 FYNNEI. CDR3 length: 14 amino acids. V was pared by 6 bases and J by 5 bases, with 14 bases between. The CDR3 DNA follows: TGTGCCAGCAGCTTACGGGGGTTTGATCAGCCCCAGCATTTT. Translation: CASSLRGFDQPQHF.